This TCR beta chain came from a study of identifying expanded T cells in peripheral blood. Study-level results: Clone count variance between roughly 2-week samples rose with total template count. Differentially abundant clones: around 1.1 between replicates, 15 to 17 at roughly 15 days, less than 20 at four.

The repertoire was sequenced with immunoSEQ multiplex PCR; TCRdb's copy has only in-frame clones and lacks some. The repertoire holds approximately 110,000 clones, 75% to 90% seen once, with around 15% in the top ten. For this clone: Its antigen is still unknown.

The ends lost 4 bases at V and 2 bases at J; junction bases unmatched: 4. This CDR3 is 15 amino acids long. Germline CDR1 SGHRS, CDR2 YFSETQ. The sequencing input was blood. The chain couples TRBV5-1 to TRBJ2-5; 11 positions agree with TRBD1. This sequence was found in a person aged 18-70 years in good health. The CDR3 DNA reads as TGCGCCAGCAGCGGTGGGACAGGGGGACAAGAGACCCAGTACTTC. Translating gives CASSGGTGGQETQYF.